This is a list of T cell receptor beta chains from one sample in a study of shared clonotypes between healthy human individuals. TCRdb's copy holds only in-frame clones and misses some; the assay was immunoSEQ multiplex PCR. Of 1,400,000 or so clones in the sample, approximately 98.5% are singletons; the top ten hold roughly 0.36%. Sequences were obtained from naive CD4+ T cells sorted from blood. The receptor set was obtained from a man between 25 and 39 years old in good health. CDR3s include the opening cysteine and the closing phenylalanine or tryptophan. A D gene is named only where the DNA matches it firmly. Expanded clones are given a class, and other clones once, few, many or no size at all.

TGTGCCAGCAGCGTAGTGGACAGGGCCTCTGGAAACACCATATATTTT,CASSVVDRASGNTIYF,TRBJ1-3,TRBD1,TRBV9,NA
TGTGCCACCAGCAGAGATCCCTTTGCTGGGTACAATGAGCAGTTCTTC,CATSRDPFAGYNEQFF,TRBJ2-1,NA,TRBV15,NA
TGCGCCAGCAGCCAATTTAGACTAGCGGTCTACGAGCAGTACTTC,CASSQFRLAVYEQYF,TRBJ2-7,TRBD2,TRBV4-3,NA
TGTGCCAGCAGTTTGTCGGGCTTACCTGGGGGCTACACCTTC,CASSLSGLPGGYTF,TRBJ1-2,NA,TRBV28,NA
TGTGCCAGCAGCCCCCGGGGGCTAGCGGGAGCAGACGAGCAGTACTTC,CASSPRGLAGADEQYF,TRBJ2-7,TRBD2,TRBV13,NA
TGCAGCACTTGGACGCAGGGAGTGTCTAGCGGGGCCTGGTATTGGTCCTACAATGAGCAGTTCTTC,CSTWTQGVSSGAWYWSYNEQFF,TRBJ2-1,TRBD2,TRBV29-1,NA
TGTGCCAGTAGTTCCGGGACTAGCGCAGATACGCAGTATTTT,CASSSGTSADTQYF,TRBJ2-3,TRBD2,TRBV19,NA
TGTGCCAGCTCACCACTTGAAGCGGGAGACAATGAGCAGTTCTTC,CASSPLEAGDNEQFF,TRBJ2-1,TRBD2,TRBV18,NA
TGTGCCAGCAGCCCCAAGCGGGAGGGCCGACTTACAGATACGCAGTATTTT,CASSPKREGRLTDTQYF,TRBJ2-3,TRBD2,TRBV4-2,NA
TGTGCCAGCACTGCAGGCCGCGCTGTTGGTCAGCCCCAGCATTTT,CASTAGRAVGQPQHF,TRBJ1-5,NA,TRBV28,NA
TGCGCCAGCAGCTTGAAGCGGGGGGGCACAGATACGCAGTATTTT,CASSLKRGGTDTQYF,TRBJ2-3,TRBD2,TRBV5-1,NA
TGCGCCAGCAGCTCTAGTGGGGCGCCTAATGAAAAACTGTTTTTT,CASSSSGAPNEKLFF,TRBJ1-4,NA,TRBV5-1,once
TGTGCCAGCAGTTTCCAGGGAATTCAGCCCCAGCATTTT,CASSFQGIQPQHF,TRBJ1-5,NA,TRBV28,NA
TGTGCCATCAAAGACAGACAGAGCTCCTACAATGAGCAGTTCTTC,CAIKDRQSSYNEQFF,TRBJ2-1,NA,TRBV10-3,NA
TGTGCCAGCACCGAGACAGGCCAGGGCTATGGCTACACCTTC,CASTETGQGYGYTF,TRBJ1-2,NA,TRBV6-1,NA
TGTGCCAGCAGCTTAGGAGGGGCGGGAGTGGTGGAGACCCAGTACTTC,CASSLGGAGVVETQYF,TRBJ2-5,TRBD2,TRBV11-2,once
TGTGCCAGCTCTCCTGCGATCACCGGGGCCAACGTCCTGACTTTC,CASSPAITGANVLTF,TRBJ2-6,NA,TRBV18,NA
TGTGCCACCAGCAGAGATCAGGCAGGGATGGAGCTGTTTTTT,CATSRDQAGMELFF,TRBJ2-2,NA,TRBV15,once
TGCGCCAGCAGCTTGGGGTCAGACTACGAGCAGTACTTC,CASSLGSDYEQYF,TRBJ2-7,NA,TRBV5-1,NA
TGCGCCAGCAGCTTGGGTACCTCCAGCTCCTACAATGAGCAGTTCTTC,CASSLGTSSSYNEQFF,TRBJ2-1,NA,TRBV5-1,NA
TGCAGCGTTGCGTCCGCGTACGAGCAGTACTTC,CSVASAYEQYF,TRBJ2-7,NA,TRBV29-1,NA
TGTGCCAGCTCACCAATAAGCGGCGGGGCGGCTTTCTTT,CASSPISGGAAFF,TRBJ1-1,NA,TRBV18,NA
TGCGCCAGCAGCTTGGGATCGGGAGGGCCAAGTACCGGGGAGCTGTTTTTT,CASSLGSGGPSTGELFF,TRBJ2-2,TRBD2,TRBV5-1,NA
TGCGCCAGCAGCTTTTTAGGTGATGGCTACACCTTC,CASSFLGDGYTF,TRBJ1-2,NA,TRBV5-1,NA
TGTGCCAGCAGTTCATCCGGCGGGAGTAATCAGCCCCAGCATTTT,CASSSSGGSNQPQHF,TRBJ1-5,NA,TRBV28,NA
TGCAGCGTTGAAACCCCCAGCTGGGCTAGCGGGAGTCCTTCCAAACAAGAGACCCAGTACTTC,CSVETPSWASGSPSKQETQYF,TRBJ2-5,TRBD2,TRBV29-1,NA